Following are 7 T cell receptor beta chains from one sample sequenced in a study of a mutant IDH1 vaccine in newly diagnosed glioma. Time point: week 23, last vaccination. Topical imiquimod accompanied each vaccine dose, which consisted of 300 ug of mutant IDH1 20-mer peptide. Their specific antigens are unknown. TCRdb's copy holds only in-frame clones and misses some; the assay was immunoSEQ multiplex PCR. The sample shows roughly 51,000 clones, about 81% of them seen only once. The sample here was PBMCs, taken from a glioma patient whose treatment included an IDH1 peptide vaccine. The receptors here all came from a woman aged 40 to 49 with glioma. Some clones in this sample may be carry-over from other donors' samples.

The chain recombines TRBV7-9 with TRBJ1-5, with D unclear. The V gene's germline CDR1 is SEHNR and CDR2 FQNEAQ (reference sequence). The CDR3 runs 15 residues. V gave up 1 base and J gave up 0 bases, with 7 bases separating them. For the CDR3, the DNA is TGTGCCAGCAGCTTAGGTGGCAATAGCAATCAGCCCCAGCATTTT. It yields the protein CASSLGGNSNQPQHF.

This chain connects TRBV5-4 to TRBJ1-2; D unclear. The CDR3 length is 13 residues. The V gene's germline CDR1 is SGHNT and CDR2 YYREEE (reference sequence). V was pared by 0 bases and J by 6 bases, with 9 bases between. This CDR3 reads CASSLGGSNGYTF. The CDR3 nucleotides are TGTGCCAGCAGCTTGGGGGGTTCGAATGGCTACACCTTC.

The chain is built from TRBV13 and TRBJ2-7; 9 nucleotides line up with TRBD1. The CDR3 is 15 residues long. J gave up 2 bases and V 5 bases, and 7 bases lay outside the gene matches. Germline V gives CDR1 PRHDT, CDR2 FYEKMQ (reference sequence). The CDR3 DNA is TGTGCCAGCAGCCCACAAGGACAGGGGACCTACGAGCAGTACTTC. It specifies CASSPQGQGTYEQYF.

This chain connects TRBV10-1 to TRBJ2-5, with D possibly matching TRBD2 (5 bases). This CDR3 has 16 amino acids. CDR1 is WNHNN and CDR2 is SYGVQD in the germline V gene (reference sequence). Trimming stripped 4 bases from V and 3 bases from J, with 18 bases between. The CDR3 loop reads CASSGGAAGEEETQYF. DNA for the CDR3: TGCGCCAGCAGTGGGGGAGCGGCCGGTGAGGAAGAGACCCAGTACTTC.

The V and J genes are TRBV5-6 and TRBJ2-1, with D perhaps TRBD1 (5 bases). Trimming cost V 5 bases and J 4 bases, with 10 bases left between them. Germline assignment: CDR1 SGHDT and CDR2 YYEEEE. The CDR3 sequence is 13 residues long. The CDR3 DNA is TGTGCCAGCAGTGACGGACATTACAATGAGCAGTTCTTC. The encoded protein is CASSDGHYNEQFF.

V is TRBV10-3 and J is TRBJ2-7, with D unresolved. The germline gives CDR1 ENHRY, CDR2 SYGVKD. The V end was cut by 10 bases, the J end by 4 bases, with 14 bases between. This CDR3 contains 12 residues. The CDR3 coding sequence is TGTGCCACTCTAACGGGCATGTACGAGCAGTACTTC. Its protein is CATLTGMYEQYF.

This chain uses TRBV27 with TRBJ1-2, with D hard to call. V dropped 4 bases and J dropped 0 bases, with 6 bases sitting between them. Germline V CDR1 and CDR2: MNHEY, SMNVEV (reference sequence). The CDR3 contains 13 residues. The CDR3 region is CASSWASNYGYTF. DNA for the CDR3: TGTGCCAGCAGTTGGGCCTCTAACTATGGCTACACCTTC.